The 5 T cell receptor beta chains reported below all come from one sample, sequenced in a study of cytomegalovirus exposure and HLA in healthy donors. The PCR contained 60 Vbeta and 13 Jbeta primers. Generated by immunoSEQ multiplex PCR, the TCRdb table keeps only in-frame clones and is missing some. The sample consists of under 200,000 clones, approximately 80% of them appearing once. The sequenced sample was PBMCs. These receptor sequences come from a woman aged 18-29 years in good health and CMV-seronegative.

The chain is built from TRBV30 and TRBJ1-2, with TRBD1 matching 9 bases. With V trimmed by 3 bases and J by 5 bases, 13 bases remained unmatched. This CDR3 has 16 amino acids. The germline V gene has CDR1 GTSNPN and CDR2 SVGIG (reference sequence). CDR3 DNA: TGTGCCTGGAGCCTTTCTCCGGGACAGGGTGTATATGGCTACACCTTC. Amino acid sequence: CAWSLSPGQGVYGYTF.

This clone has a count of ten or more. This chain's CDR3 is CASSAGTANTGELFF. The CDR3 DNA sequence: TGTGCCAGCAGTGCTGGGACAGCGAACACCGGGGAGCTGTTTTTT. This chain links TRBV25-1 with TRBJ2-2; 7 bases map to TRBD1. CDR3 length equals 15 residues. CDR1 and CDR2 from the germline V gene are MGHDK and SYGVNS. V gave up 4 bases and J gave up 0 bases; unmatched junction bases: 2.

This sequence joins TRBV28 and TRBJ1-2; D unresolved. V lost 6 bases and J 8 bases, leaving 13 bases between the germline ends. This CDR3 comprises 12 residues. The germline V gene encodes CDR1 MDHEN and CDR2 SYDVKM. In nucleotides, the CDR3 is TGTGCCAGCAGCGGGAGCTTCCTAGGCTACACCTTC. This encodes CASSGSFLGYTF.

This rearrangement joins TRBV7-9 to TRBJ2-1; 9 bases line up with TRBD2. CDR1 and CDR2 from the germline V gene are SEHNR and FQNEAQ (reference sequence). V shed 7 bases and J 4 bases; nucleotides not matched to a gene: 17. This CDR3 has 18 residues. The CDR3 here is CASTPPTKTSGPYNEQFF. DNA for the CDR3: TGTGCCAGCACCCCTCCCACCAAGACTAGCGGCCCTTACAATGAGCAGTTCTTC.

The chain recombines TRBV18 with TRBJ2-3; perhaps TRBD1 as D (6 bases). The germline V gene encodes CDR1 KGHSH and CDR2 LQKENI. There are 14 residues in the CDR3. Trimming took off 6 bases at V and 3 bases at J, with 13 bases between the two ends. The CDR3 protein is CASSLRQETDTQYF. Written as DNA, the CDR3 is TGTGCCAGCTCCCTTAGACAGGAAACAGATACGCAGTATTTT.